This passage covers 16 T cell receptor beta chains from one sample sequenced in a study of monozygotic twins with cystic fibrosis. Generated by immunoSEQ multiplex PCR, the TCRdb table keeps only in-frame clones and is missing some. The sample holds about 9,500 clones; about 98% are singletons and the top ten take about 0.22%. Sequenced input: blood. The receptors were gathered from a girl between 2 and 10 years old with cystic fibrosis.

V and J are TRBV19 and TRBJ2-5, with D tentatively TRBD2 (7 bases). Between the trimmed V and J ends, which lost 3 bases and 3 bases, there was a span of 17 bases. CDR3 length: 16 residues. The V gene's germline CDR1 is LNHDA and CDR2 SQIVND (reference sequence). CDR3: CASSMGMRGGEETQYF. CDR3 nucleotide sequence: TGTGCCAGTAGTATGGGTATGAGGGGGGGCGAAGAGACCCAGTACTTC. Full variable domain (missing parts from reference TRBV19 and TRBJ2-5): DGGITQSPKYLFRKEGQNVTLSCEQNLNHDAMYWYRQDPGQGLRLIYYSQIVNDFQKGDIAEGYSVSREKKESFPLTVTSAQKNPTAFYLCASSMGMRGGEETQYFGPGTRLLVL.

The chain recombines TRBV5-6 with TRBJ1-2; D may be TRBD1 (5 bases). V lost 0 bases and J 2 bases, leaving 11 bases between the germline ends. The germline CDR1 and CDR2 sequences are SGHDT and YYEEEE. The CDR3 totals 15 residues. CDR3 amino acids: CASSLGQGLNYGYTF. The CDR3 DNA sequence: TGTGCCAGCAGCTTGGGGCAGGGCCTCAACTATGGCTACACCTTC.

This chain joins TRBV7-2 and TRBJ2-7; D gene ambiguous. The CDR3 totals 18 residues. Trimming removed 5 bases from V and 9 bases from J, with 32 bases in between. The germline V gene has CDR1 SGHTA and CDR2 FQGNSA. The CDR3 coding sequence is TGTGCCAGCAGCCGACGCCGGACGGCAACGGAATTCTACGAGCGGCAGTACTTC. It is translated as CASSRRRTATEFYERQYF.

The V gene is TRBV4-1, the J gene TRBJ2-1; 7 positions match TRBD2. Per germline, CDR1 MGHRA and CDR2 YSYEKL. V lost 0 bases to trimming and J lost 3 bases; unmatched junction nucleotides: 8. The length of the CDR3 is 17 residues. The CDR3 DNA sequence: TGCGCCAGCAGCCAAGAATTATGGCTAGCGGACTACAATGAGCAGTTCTTC. Protein sequence: CASSQELWLADYNEQFF.

V gene TRBV19 combines with J gene TRBJ2-1, with 12 bases fitting TRBD2. CDR3 length equals 14 residues. Germline CDR1 reads LNHDA; CDR2 reads SQIVND (reference sequence). V lost 9 bases to trimming and J lost 10 bases; unmatched junction nucleotides: 10. DNA of the CDR3: TGTGCCAGCTCTACTAGCGGGAGGAAAGGCGAGCAGTTCTTC. Its protein product is CASSTSGRKGEQFF. The full variable domain, its missing parts supplied by reference TRBV19 and TRBJ2-1, is DGGITQSPKYLFRKEGQNVTLSCEQNLNHDAMYWYRQDPGQGLRLIYYSQIVNDFQKGDIAEGYSVSREKKESFPLTVTSAQKNPTAFYLCASSTSGRKGEQFFGPGTRLTVL.

The rearrangement uses TRBV29-1 and TRBJ1-5; D gene unclear. There are 13 residues in the CDR3. Germline-derived CDR1 and CDR2 are SQVTM and ANQGSEA. The V gene lost 4 bases and the J gene lost 4 bases, with 11 bases spanning the gap. Here the CDR3 reads CSVAQHPNQPQHF. The CDR3 DNA sequence: TGCAGCGTTGCACAGCACCCAAATCAGCCCCAGCATTTT.

This chain uses TRBV5-1 with TRBJ1-2; maybe TRBD1 (5 bases). Trimming pared 4 bases from V and 8 bases from J, leaving 12 bases between. The CDR3 sequence is 12 residues long. Germline V gene lookup returns CDR1 SGHRS and CDR2 YFSETQ. For the CDR3, the DNA is TGCGCCAGCAGCAAGGGGCTGGAGGGCTACACCTTC. Translating it yields CASSKGLEGYTF.

The chain joins TRBV18 to TRBJ2-2; D possibly corresponds to TRBD1 (6 bases). Per the germline V gene, CDR1 is KGHSH and CDR2 is LQKENI. This CDR3 contains 14 residues. V dropped 5 bases and J dropped 3 bases, with 10 bases sitting between them. CDR3 loop: CASSSRGYTGELFF. CDR3 sequence (DNA): TGTGCCAGCTCATCGAGGGGGTACACCGGGGAGCTGTTTTTT.

V usage is TRBV5-4 and J usage is TRBJ2-7; TRBD1 might be the D (6 bases). The ends were cut back, 7 bases at V and 1 base at J, with 12 bases in the middle. The CDR3 is 13 residues long. Germline V gene data show CDR1 as SGHNT and CDR2 as YYREEE (reference sequence). CDR3 in DNA: TGTGCCAGCGGGGATCAGGGGTCCTACGAGCAGTACTTC. Translation: CASGDQGSYEQYF.

The V call is TRBV25-1, the J call TRBJ2-1, with 8 nucleotides matching TRBD1. Germline-derived CDR1 and CDR2 are MGHDK and SYGVNS. The CDR3 covers 15 residues. V dropped 1 base and J dropped 10; count of bases not matched to a gene: 9. CDR3 sequence (DNA): TGTGCCAGCAGTGAATCAGGGGGCGGTAGGGTAGAGCAGTTCTTC. Its protein product is CASSESGGGRVEQFF. The whole variable domain, remainder taken from reference TRBV25-1 and TRBJ2-1, is EADIYQTPRYLVIGTGKKITLECSQTMGHDKMYWYQQDPGMELHLIHYSYGVNSTEKGDLSSESTVSRIRTEHFPLTLESARPSHTSQYLCASSESGGGRVEQFFGPGTRLTVL.

The chain employs TRBV4-2 and TRBJ2-7; no definite D call. Trimming stripped 0 bases from V and 4 bases from J, with 16 bases between. The CDR3 totals 16 residues. CDR1 and CDR2 from the germline V gene are LGHNA and YNFKEQ. CDR3 region: CASSQDFTGGAYEQYF. The CDR3 DNA sequence: TGTGCCAGCAGCCAAGATTTTACCGGCGGCGCTTACGAGCAGTACTTC.

J is TRBJ1-1 and V is TRBV5-6, with D unresolved. Germline CDR1 SGHDT, CDR2 YYEEEE. The CDR3 runs 13 residues. The V end was cut by 0 bases, the J end by 5 bases, with 8 bases between. CDR3 DNA: TGTGCCAGCAGCTTGGGATTGTGGACTGAAGCTTTCTTT. Protein sequence: CASSLGLWTEAFF.

The CDR3 loop is CASSRTGSRGEQYF. The CDR3 nucleotides read TGTGCCAGCAGTAGGACAGGGAGTCGAGGAGAGCAGTACTTC. The J gene is TRBJ2-7, the V gene TRBV6-5, with TRBD1 identical over 8 bases. The germline gives CDR1 MNHEY, CDR2 SVGAGI. This CDR3 contains 14 residues. Trimming at V came to 5 bases and at J to 7 bases, leaving 10 bases not matched to a gene.

The V and J genes are TRBV14 and TRBJ2-1, with 10 bases aligning to TRBD2. The V segment lost 0 bases and the J segment 4 bases; nucleotides outside the gene matches: 9. Germline V lookup: CDR1 SGHDN, CDR2 FVKESK. This CDR3 contains 18 residues. The CDR3 sequence: CASSQDHTGLAKYNEQFF. CDR3 DNA sequence: TGTGCCAGCAGCCAAGACCATACGGGACTAGCGAAATACAATGAGCAGTTCTTC.

This chain uses TRBV5-5 with TRBJ1-1; D unclear. The CDR3 contains 14 residues. The germline V gene encodes CDR1 SGHKS and CDR2 YYEKEE (reference sequence). Deletions cut 1 base from V and 3 bases from J, with 10 bases between. The DNA for the CDR3 is TGTGCCAGCAGCTTGACCCGGGATGACACTGAAGCTTTCTTT. Translation: CASSLTRDDTEAFF. Filled out from reference TRBV5-5 and TRBJ1-1, the complete variable domain reads DAGVTQSPTHLIKTRGQQVTLRCSPISGHKSVSWYQQVLGQGPQFIFQYYEKEERGRGNFPDRFSARQFPNYSSELNVNALLLGDSALYLCASSLTRDDTEAFFGQGTRLTVV.

The rearrangement uses TRBV7-9 and TRBJ1-1; no firm D call. Looked up from germline, CDR1 is SEHNR and CDR2 is FQNEAQ (reference sequence). The CDR3 extends over 13 amino acids. Trimming shortened V by 1 base and J by 4 bases, and 7 bases separated the two germline ends. The CDR3: CASSLVEGTEAFF. The DNA of the CDR3 is TGTGCCAGCAGCTTAGTGGAGGGCACTGAAGCTTTCTTT.